In this sample, the clone carrying this T cell receptor (beta chain) turned up a few times. Its target is not known. PCR employed 60 Vbeta and 13 Jbeta primers. Method: immunoSEQ multiplex PCR; TCRdb's copy keeps in-frame clones and lacks some. The sample yields 180,000 or so clones, just under 80% seen once. The sample belongs to a study of cytomegalovirus exposure and HLA in healthy donors. Overall study results and limits: Rates of TCR association differed by HLA locus in a later analysis, with DRB1 highest and HLA-C lowest. A later analysis by the authors found several of the most significant clusters apparently linked to common viral pathogens. Certain sequence variants were highly shared and formed a cluster, and this cluster was likely a sequencing artifact.

The CDR3 consists of 16 residues. Germline CDR1 reads LNHDA; CDR2 reads SQIVND (reference sequence). The V and J ends lost 3 bases and 4 bases respectively, with 18 bases between them. The sample comprised PBMCs. The sequence was obtained from a female donor in good health and CMV-seronegative. This chain joins TRBV19 and TRBJ1-2; TRBD1 might be the D (5 bases). The CDR3 spells CASSIPVKGQSYGYTF. CDR3 coding DNA: TGTGCCAGTAGTATTCCGGTTAAGGGGCAGAGCTATGGCTACACCTTC.